This T cell receptor (beta chain) was recovered during a study of glioma-infiltrating T cells after dendritic cell vaccination. As to time point: after dendritic cell vaccination, including at tumor progression/relapse. This CDR3 has 15 amino acids. Germline CDR1 reads LNHDA; CDR2 reads SQIVND (reference sequence). V lost 6 bases and J lost 6; bases outside the gene matches: 8. Some clones are missing from TCRdb's copy, which holds only in-frame ones; the method was immunoSEQ multiplex PCR. Of more than 75,000 clones listed, over 80% are singletons. The receptor's source is a human donor with glioblastoma. The genes are TRBV19 and TRBJ1-5; 10 nucleotides agree with TRBD1. The specimen was blood, collected after dendritic cell vaccination. CDR3 protein: CASSRDRGLGQPQHF. The CDR3, as DNA: TGTGCCAGTAGCCGGGACAGGGGCTTGGGTCAGCCCCAGCATTTT.